This is a list of T cell receptor beta chains from one sample in a study of cytomegalovirus exposure and HLA in healthy donors. Data came from immunoSEQ multiplex PCR; TCRdb stores just in-frame clones and leaves some out. In the table there are more than 85,000 clones, under 80% of which are singletons. Sequenced: PBMCs. The receptor set was obtained from a boy younger than 18 in good health and CMV-seronegative. CDR3s include the opening cysteine and the closing phenylalanine or tryptophan. A D gene is named only where the DNA matches it firmly. Clone size is shown for a subset of rows, as once, few, many or a class of expanded clone.

TRBV5-4,TRBD2,.,TRBJ2-2,CASSSLAGSAGELFF,TGTGCCAGCAGCTCCCTAGCGGGAAGCGCCGGGGAGCTGTTTTTT
TRBV4-3,TRBD1,.,TRBJ2-4,CASSQDWRTGAKNIQYF,TGCGCCAGCAGCCAAGATTGGAGGACAGGGGCCAAAAACATTCAGTACTTC
TRBV19,TRBD1,.,TRBJ1-2,CASSMGQNYGYTF,TGTGCCAGTAGTATGGGACAGAACTATGGCTACACCTTC
TRBV14,.,.,TRBJ1-6,CASSQVAGRATPLHF,TGTGCCAGCAGCCAAGTCGCCGGAAGAGCGACACCCCTCCACTTT
TRBV18,.,.,TRBJ2-3,CASSPPRGTDTQYF,TGTGCCAGCTCACCCCCGAGGGGGACAGATACGCAGTATTTT
TRBV11-2,.,.,TRBJ1-2,CASSLVAGPYGYTF,TGTGCCAGCAGCTTAGTGGCAGGGCCCTATGGCTACACCTTC
TRBV10-3,TRBD1,once,TRBJ1-5,CAISLTGDSNQPQHF,TGTGCCATCAGCCTGACAGGGGATAGCAATCAGCCCCAGCATTTT
TRBV4-3,TRBD1,.,TRBJ1-1,CASSQDLTGGARTEAFF,TGCGCCAGCAGCCAAGACCTGACAGGGGGCGCGCGCACTGAAGCTTTCTTT
TRBV15,TRBD1,.,TRBJ2-5,CATSSRQGRETQYF,TGTGCCACCAGCAGCCGACAGGGTCGTGAGACCCAGTACTTC
TRBV4-3,.,.,TRBJ2-3,CASSSMALGVDTQYF,TGCGCCAGCAGCTCAATGGCCCTCGGGGTAGATACGCAGTATTTT
TRBV9,.,once,TRBJ2-7,CASSVGGISYEQYF,TGTGCCAGCAGCGTAGGAGGGATCTCCTACGAGCAGTACTTC
TRBV6-5,TRBD1,.,TRBJ2-1,CASSRQGDEDNEQFF,TGTGCCAGCAGTAGACAGGGTGACGAGGACAATGAGCAGTTCTTC
TRBV11-2,TRBD1,.,TRBJ1-3,CASSSTGVGNTIYF,TGTGCCAGCAGCTCCACAGGGGTTGGAAACACCATATATTTT
TRBV5-5,TRBD2,.,TRBJ2-7,CASRGTSGRVSYEQYF,TGTGCCAGCAGAGGGACTAGCGGGAGGGTATCCTACGAGCAGTACTTC
TRBV27,TRBD2,.,TRBJ2-1,CASSFGGGTRNEQFF,TGTGCCAGCAGTTTTGGGGGGGGGACCCGCAATGAGCAGTTCTTC
TRBV4-1,.,.,TRBJ1-1,CASSHGGQGGPMNTEAFF,TGCGCCAGCAGCCACGGGGGGCAGGGAGGACCCATGAACACTGAAGCTTTCTTT
TRBV7-9,.,.,TRBJ2-7,CASSFGQSSYEQYF,TGTGCCAGCAGCTTCGGACAGAGCTCCTACGAGCAGTACTTC
TRBV6-1,.,.,TRBJ1-3,CASSDGASGNTIYF,TGTGCCAGCAGTGACGGAGCATCTGGAAACACCATATATTTT
TRBV27,.,.,TRBJ1-5,CASSPGQINQPQHF,TGTGCCAGCAGTCCGGGACAAATCAATCAGCCCCAGCATTTT
TRBV28,.,.,TRBJ2-1,CASSPSMLNEQFF,TGTGCCAGCAGTCCTTCTATGCTCAATGAGCAGTTCTTC
TRBV13,.,.,TRBJ2-7,CASSRDISYEQYF,TGTGCCAGCAGCCGGGACATCTCCTACGAGCAGTACTTC
TRBV11-1,.,.,TRBJ1-1,CASSLGARGLDLVAFF,TGTGCCAGCAGCTTAGGGGCCAGGGGCCTCGATTTAGTAGCTTTCTTT
TRBV7-2,TRBD1,.,TRBJ2-7,CASSLVQGAYEQYF,TGTGCCAGCAGCTTAGTCCAGGGGGCCTACGAGCAGTACTTC
TRBV4-3,.,.,TRBJ2-5,CASSQESRVEETQYF,TGCGCCAGCAGCCAAGAGAGCAGGGTGGAGGAGACCCAGTACTTC
TRBV14,.,.,TRBJ1-2,CASSPLGTHGFSTF,TGTGCCAGCAGCCCCCTCGGGACACATGGCTTCTCTACCTTC
TRBV7-8,.,.,TRBJ1-5,CASSLPEGGDQPQHF,TGTGCCAGCAGCTTACCGGAGGGGGGGGATCAGCCCCAGCATTTT
TRBV12-5,.,few,TRBJ1-1,CASGPGGGRAEAFF,TGTGCTAGTGGTCCCGGCGGGGGCCGCGCTGAAGCTTTCTTT
TRBV29-1,TRBD2,.,TRBJ2-1,CSVSGGINEQFF,TGCAGCGTAAGCGGGGGGATCAATGAGCAGTTCTTC
TRBV6-5,TRBD1,.,TRBJ2-7,CASSLTGTAYEQYF,TGTGCCAGCAGTTTAACCGGGACAGCCTACGAGCAGTACTTC
TRBV19,.,.,TRBJ1-4,CASSIGQLNEKLFF,TGTGCCAGTAGTATAGGCCAGTTGAATGAAAAACTGTTTTTT
TRBV20-1,TRBD1,.,TRBJ2-7,CSAPQGYEQYF,TGCAGTGCACCACAGGGGTACGAGCAGTACTTC
TRBV7-8,.,.,TRBJ1-1,CASSRVPGDTEAFF,TGTGCCAGCAGCCGAGTTCCAGGGGACACTGAAGCTTTCTTT
TRBV13,.,.,TRBJ2-3,CASSDSLSTDTQYF,TGTGCCAGCAGCGACAGCCTTAGCACAGATACGCAGTATTTT
TRBV2,TRBD1,.,TRBJ2-1,CASSDGQGQFPYNEQFF,TGTGCCAGCAGTGACGGACAGGGTCAATTTCCCTACAATGAGCAGTTCTTC
TRBV14,.,.,TRBJ2-7,CASSQDYDGRDRSYEQYF,TGTGCCAGCAGCCAAGATTACGACGGCAGGGATCGCTCCTACGAGCAGTACTTC
TRBV10-3,TRBD2,.,TRBJ2-5,CAISVLWMASGREEGETQYF,TGTGCCATCAGTGTTCTCTGGATGGCTAGCGGGAGGGAGGAGGGAGAGACCCAGTACTTC